This T cell receptor beta chain was sequenced during a study of molecular identifiers for immune sequencing clone quantification. Study in general: Within a replicate experiment, RNA obtained from either about 20,000 or 100,000 naive CD8 cells was divided into five aliquots, and four of those aliquots were then sequenced.

TCRdb processed the PCR reads anew with MiXCR; each CDR3 protein has one entry. The sample shows hundreds of thousands of distinct CDR3 sequences, about 25% of them seen only once. CDR3 length: 14 residues. V trimming: 10 bases; J trimming: 7 bases; junction bases outside the gene matches: 12. CDR1 WSHSY and CDR2 SAAADI come from the germline V gene. The sequencing input was naive CD8+ T cells from blood, with Jurkat cell RNA spiked in. Sample subset: FACS-sorted CD8+CD4-CCR7+CD45RA+ naive T cells. The V and J genes are TRBV10-2 and TRBJ1-5; 8 nucleotides match TRBD1. The origin of this receptor is a human donor in good health. Some libraries in this study had Jurkat cell RNA spiked in. CDR3 nucleotide sequence: TGCGCCACCAAGGTGGCAGGGGGCGGGCAGCCCCAGCATTTT. Translating gives CATKVAGGGQPQHF.